This TCR beta chain was obtained from a study of blood T cell repertoires in COVID-19. V gave up 8 bases and J gave up 3 bases; unmatched junction bases: 6. The CDR3 sequence is 13 residues long. Germline lookup yields CDR1 MNHEY and CDR2 SMNVEV (reference sequence). Clones were sequenced by immunoSEQ multiplex PCR, and TCRdb holds only the in-frame ones, with some missing. The table has 300,000 to 500,000 clones, around 87% seen once. This clone was detected once. Sequences were obtained from PBMCs or T cells enriched from blood (not recorded which). The chain couples TRBV27 to TRBJ2-7; 8 positions match TRBD1. This clonotype originated in a woman in her twenties or thirties with acute COVID-19. CDR3 region: CASGPGTGYEQYF. CDR3 coding DNA: TGTGCCAGCGGACCCGGGACAGGCTACGAGCAGTACTTC.